These 24 T cell receptor beta chains were all obtained from the same sample, sequenced in a study of blood T cell repertoires in COVID-19. Only in-frame clones appear in the TCRdb table, and some are missing; sequencing was by immunoSEQ multiplex PCR. The table shows under 200,000 clones, with around 85% occurring only once. Material: peripheral blood. These receptors were obtained from a man in his 60s who had recovered from COVID-19.

The J gene is TRBJ2-3, the V gene TRBV25-1; D is possibly TRBD2 (5 bases). The CDR3 is 16 amino acids. V was clipped by 5 bases and J by 7 bases, with 22 bases between them. Per the germline V gene, CDR1 is MGHDK and CDR2 is SYGVNS. CDR3: CASSWESAAGLNTQYF. The CDR3, as DNA: TGTGCCAGCAGTTGGGAGTCGGCGGCCGGGTTAAATACGCAGTATTTT.

V and J are TRBV2 and TRBJ2-2, with D maybe TRBD2 (6 bases). Germline CDR1 SNHLY, CDR2 FYNNEI. The V gene lost 6 bases and the J gene lost 5 bases, with 19 bases spanning the gap. There are 16 residues in the CDR3. In nucleotides, the CDR3 is TGTGCCAGCAGGGATAGACTAGACCCGAGGACCGGGGAGCTGTTTTTT. This encodes CASRDRLDPRTGELFF.

This clone appeared a single time. J is TRBJ2-3 and V is TRBV3-1 (or the pseudogene TRBV3-2), with 13 bases matching TRBD2. Germline V lookup: CDR1 LGHDT, CDR2 YNNKEL (reference sequence). The CDR3 totals 16 residues. V shed 1 base and J 6 bases; nucleotides not matched to a gene: 4. DNA for the CDR3: TGTGCCAGCAGCCAAGGGGGGACTAGCGGGGTCGATACGCAGTATTTT. This translates into CASSQGGTSGVDTQYF.

The chain is built from TRBV5-1 and TRBJ1-1; TRBD1 might be the D (5 bases). V lost 0 bases and J 4 bases, leaving 25 bases between the germline ends. The length of the CDR3 is 19 residues. Germline V lookup: CDR1 SGHRS, CDR2 YFSETQ. The CDR3 bases are TGCGCCAGCAGCTTGGTTGGAGGTTTTAGCGGGGGATCTGGCACTGAAGCTTTCTTT. This gives the protein CASSLVGGFSGGSGTEAFF.

The CDR3 spells CASSTRGGGTDTQYF. The CDR3 DNA follows: TGTGCCAGTAGTACTCGCGGGGGGGGGACAGATACGCAGTATTTT. The chain carries TRBV19 and TRBJ2-3; TRBD2 agrees at 9 bases. This CDR3 contains 15 residues. Germline CDR1 reads LNHDA; CDR2 reads SQIVND (reference sequence). V trimming: 4 bases; J trimming: 3 bases; junction bases outside the gene matches: 5.

The rearrangement joins TRBV2 to TRBJ2-2, with a weak D call TRBD2 (6 bases). With 3 bases removed from V and 8 bases from J, the gap between germline ends came to 13 bases. This CDR3 spans 14 amino acids. Germline V CDR1 and CDR2: SNHLY, FYNNEI. The chain's CDR3 is CASSEEAAGGELFF. DNA for the CDR3: TGTGCCAGCAGTGAGGAGGCCGCGGGAGGGGAGCTGTTTTTT.

This chain connects TRBV6-6 to TRBJ2-7; 9 bases line up with TRBD1. The germline V gene encodes CDR1 MNHNY and CDR2 SVGAGI (reference sequence). J gave up 4 bases and V 5 bases, and 12 bases lay outside the gene matches. The CDR3 sequence is 16 residues long. The CDR3, as DNA: TGTGCCAGCAGTGACTATGGAGAACAGGGGGCTTACGAGCAGTACTTC. It yields the protein CASSDYGEQGAYEQYF.

The rearrangement uses TRBV7-2 and TRBJ2-7; TRBD1 matches at 7 bases. Per germline, CDR1 SGHTA and CDR2 FQGNSA. Losses at the gene ends were 5 bases for V and 11 bases for J; bases not matched to a gene: 18. The CDR3 runs 15 residues. In DNA form, the CDR3 reads TGTGCCAGCAGCGAAAGACAGGGCGGCAGGGTGAGGAAGTACTTC. This encodes CASSERQGGRVRKYF.

This clone was detected once. The chain links TRBV9 to TRBJ2-7, with D tentatively TRBD1 (5 bases). V was clipped by 4 bases and J by 3 bases, with 17 bases between them. Germline-derived CDR1 and CDR2 are SGDLS and YYNGEE. CDR3 length: 15 residues. CDR3 sequence reads: CASSTSQGFVYEQYF. CDR3 nucleotides: TGTGCCAGCAGCACATCCCAGGGATTCGTCTACGAGCAGTACTTC.

This clone was observed a few times. This chain uses TRBV6-6 with TRBJ2-7; tentatively, D is TRBD1 (6 bases). This CDR3 contains 14 residues. Trimming pared 2 bases from V and 3 bases from J, leaving 11 bases between. CDR1 and CDR2 (germline): MNHNY, SVGAGI (reference sequence). CDR3 loop: CASSYGDTVYEQYF. The CDR3 region has the DNA TGTGCCAGCAGTTACGGGGACACTGTCTACGAGCAGTACTTC.

The gene calls are TRBV5-6 and TRBJ2-7; 7 bases are shared with TRBD2. Looked up from germline, CDR1 is SGHDT and CDR2 is YYEEEE. Losses at the gene ends were 3 bases for V and 2 bases for J; bases not matched to a gene: 11. CDR3 length equals 16 residues. Here the CDR3 reads CASSWGGPRIPYEQYF. The CDR3 DNA sequence: TGTGCCAGCAGCTGGGGGGGACCTAGAATCCCCTACGAGCAGTACTTC.

The V gene is TRBV28, the J gene TRBJ1-6; D remains ambiguous. In germline, CDR1 is MDHEN, CDR2 SYDVKM. Trimming shortened V by 10 bases and J by 7 bases, and 17 bases separated the two germline ends. This CDR3 has 14 amino acids. The CDR3 sequence: CATQESVENSPLHF. CDR3 DNA sequence: TGTGCCACTCAAGAATCGGTCGAGAATTCACCCCTCCACTTT.

The rearrangement links TRBV4-2 to TRBJ1-5; D is unresolved. Germline V gene data show CDR1 as LGHNA and CDR2 as YNFKEQ. The V and J ends lost 3 bases and 6 bases respectively, with 6 bases between them. CDR3 length: 12 amino acids. CDR3 nucleotides: TGTGCCAGCAGCCAGGAGGGTCAGCCCCAGCATTTT. Its translation is CASSQEGQPQHF.

The J gene is TRBJ2-7, the V gene TRBV2, with 9 bases lining up with TRBD2. The CDR3 spans 15 residues. The J segment lost 2 bases and the V segment lost 3 bases, leaving 5 bases of the junction unmatched. Germline loops: CDR1 SNHLY, CDR2 FYNNEI. The CDR3 DNA reads TGTGCCAGCAGTGATCCGGGCGGGGGGGCCTACGAGCAGTACTTC. This translates into CASSDPGGGAYEQYF.

This chain joins TRBV6-5 and TRBJ2-3; 7 nucleotides agree with TRBD1. J was trimmed by 4 bases and V by 6 bases; bases with no gene match: 7. The CDR3 has 14 amino acids. Germline V gene data show CDR1 as MNHEY and CDR2 as SVGAGI. The CDR3 reads CASSRQGRSDTQYF. DNA for the CDR3: TGTGCCAGCAGCCGACAGGGTCGGTCAGATACGCAGTATTTT.

The CDR3 nucleotides are TGTGCCTGGGGCGGGATGTCTGGAAACACCATATATTTT. Residues: CAWGGMSGNTIYF. The chain couples TRBV30 to TRBJ1-3, with D hard to call. The germline gives CDR1 GTSNPN, CDR2 SVGIG (reference sequence). V was pared by 5 bases and J by 1 base, with 9 bases between. CDR3 length: 13 residues.

This sequence joins TRBV2 and TRBJ1-3; D is undetermined. Trimming cost V 5 bases and J 9 bases, with 11 bases left between them. The germline V gene has CDR1 SNHLY and CDR2 FYNNEI. There are 12 residues in the CDR3. The CDR3 sequence is CASSFATGTIYF. DNA for the CDR3: TGTGCCAGCAGTTTCGCTACGGGCACCATATATTTT.

V is TRBV30 and J is TRBJ1-6, with 8 bases identical to TRBD1. The ends lost 1 base at V and 13 bases at J; junction bases unmatched: 9. CDR3 length equals 14 residues. Germline V gives CDR1 GTSNPN, CDR2 SVGIG (reference sequence). The CDR3 sequence is CAWSADRVLIPLHF. Written as DNA, the CDR3 is TGTGCCTGGAGTGCGGACAGGGTTTTAATTCCCCTCCACTTT.

J is TRBJ2-1 and V is TRBV7-6; D may be TRBD1 (6 bases). This CDR3 spans 15 amino acids. Germline-derived CDR1 and CDR2 are SGHVS and FNYEAQ. V gave up 5 bases and J gave up 6 bases, with 17 bases separating them. The chain's CDR3 is CASSPTENRANEQFF. CDR3 sequence (DNA): TGTGCCAGCAGCCCCACCGAAAACAGGGCCAATGAGCAGTTCTTC.

The chain combines TRBV29-1 with TRBJ2-7, with 10 bases fitting TRBD2. This CDR3 is built from 14 residues. After removal of 5 bases from V and 2 bases from J, the junction contained 6 bases not matched to a gene. Germline V CDR1 and CDR2: SQVTM, ANQGSEA. The chain's CDR3 is CSVSSLAGAYEQYF. Here the CDR3 DNA reads TGCAGCGTTAGTTCCCTAGCGGGGGCCTACGAGCAGTACTTC.

This clone has only a few counts. This sequence joins TRBV6-5 and TRBJ2-7, with 9 nucleotides matching TRBD1. The CDR3 is 12 residues long. Germline loops: CDR1 MNHEY, CDR2 SVGAGI. Losses at the gene ends were 9 bases for V and 5 bases for J; bases not matched to a gene: 5. The CDR3 spells CASSQGANEQYF. DNA of the CDR3: TGTGCCAGTTCACAGGGGGCTAACGAGCAGTACTTC.

The count of this clone is one. The chain joins TRBV19 to TRBJ1-4; no firm D call. V was cut by 4 bases and J by 0 bases, with 12 bases left in between. Germline V gene data show CDR1 as LNHDA and CDR2 as SQIVND (reference sequence). The CDR3 covers 16 residues. CDR3 protein: CASSSSWQATNEKLFF. For the CDR3, the DNA is TGTGCCAGTAGTAGCTCGTGGCAGGCAACTAATGAAAAACTGTTTTTT. Full variable domain (rest looked up from reference TRBV19 and TRBJ1-4): DGGITQSPKYLFRKEGQNVTLSCEQNLNHDAMYWYRQDPGQGLRLIYYSQIVNDFQKGDIAEGYSVSREKKESFPLTVTSAQKNPTAFYLCASSSSWQATNEKLFFGSGTQLSVL.

Turning to this clone: Other DNA sequences of this sample code for an identical CDR3. CDR3 amino acids: CASSLYNEQFF. The CDR3 nucleotides read TGTGCCAGCAGCCTATACAATGAGCAGTTCTTC. The chain uses TRBV6-2 or TRBV6-3 and TRBJ2-1; D is undetermined. This CDR3 contains 11 residues. V lost 6 bases, J lost 4 bases, and 4 bases lay in between. CDR1 is MNHEY and CDR2 is SVGEGT in the germline V gene.

The chain recombines TRBV4-1 with TRBJ2-6, with D perhaps matching TRBD2 (5 bases). There are 16 residues in the CDR3. The V gene's germline CDR1 is MGHRA and CDR2 YSYEKL. Deletions cut 4 bases from V and 1 base from J, with 11 bases between. The CDR3 protein is CASSLGGFSGANVLTF. Written as DNA, the CDR3 is TGCGCCAGCAGCCTCGGAGGATTTTCTGGGGCCAACGTCCTGACTTTC.